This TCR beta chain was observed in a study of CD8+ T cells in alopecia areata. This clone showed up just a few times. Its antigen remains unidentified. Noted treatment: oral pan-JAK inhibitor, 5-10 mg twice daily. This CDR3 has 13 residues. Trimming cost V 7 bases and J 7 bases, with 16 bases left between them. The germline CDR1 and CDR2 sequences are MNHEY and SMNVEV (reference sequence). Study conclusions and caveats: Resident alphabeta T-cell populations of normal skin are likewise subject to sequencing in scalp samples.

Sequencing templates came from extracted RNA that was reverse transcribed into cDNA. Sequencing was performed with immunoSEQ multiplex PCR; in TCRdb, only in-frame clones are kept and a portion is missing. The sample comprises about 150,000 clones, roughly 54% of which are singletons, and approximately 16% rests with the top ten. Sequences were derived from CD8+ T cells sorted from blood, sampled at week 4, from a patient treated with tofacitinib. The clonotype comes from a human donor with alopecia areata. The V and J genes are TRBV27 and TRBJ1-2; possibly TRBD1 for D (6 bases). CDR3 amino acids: CASMGQGRAGYTF. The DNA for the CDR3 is TGTGCCAGCATGGGGCAGGGGAGGGCTGGCTACACCTTC.